The T cell receptor (beta chain) described here comes from a study of technical replicates of blood from a handful of donors. Clones were sequenced by immunoSEQ multiplex PCR, and TCRdb holds only the in-frame ones, with some missing. The sample lists over 50,000 clones, roughly 86% seen once, with approximately 5.4% in the top ten. By share, this clone ranks as medium-sized. This TCR came from a human donor in good health. Some clones in this sample may be carry-over from other donors' samples. The sequencing input was PBMCs.

The CDR3 DNA reads as TGTGCCAGCAGCCAAGGGAGGAAGGTAGCGGGCTACAATGAGCAGTTCTTC. Translation gives CASSQGRKVAGYNEQFF. This chain uses TRBV27 with TRBJ2-1; 7 nucleotides agree with TRBD2. The CDR3 contains 17 residues. The trim removed 6 bases at V and 3 bases at J, leaving 14 bases unmatched. The germline gives CDR1 MNHEY, CDR2 SMNVEV (reference sequence).